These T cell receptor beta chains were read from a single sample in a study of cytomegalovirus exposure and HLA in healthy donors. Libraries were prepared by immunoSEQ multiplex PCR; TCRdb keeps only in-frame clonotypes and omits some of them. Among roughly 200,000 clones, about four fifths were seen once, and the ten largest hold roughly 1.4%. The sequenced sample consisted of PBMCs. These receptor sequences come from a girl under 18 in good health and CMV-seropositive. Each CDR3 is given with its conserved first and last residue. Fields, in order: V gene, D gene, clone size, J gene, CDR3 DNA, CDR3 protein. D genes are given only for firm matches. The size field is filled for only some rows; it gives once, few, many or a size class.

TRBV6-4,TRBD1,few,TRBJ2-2,TGTGCCAGCAGTGACGAGATGACAGGGGTGGCCGGGGAGCTGTTTTTT,CASSDEMTGVAGELFF
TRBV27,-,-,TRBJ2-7,TGTGCCAGCAGCCTGGCGGGGGCGCCCCACGAGCAGTACTTC,CASSLAGAPHEQYF
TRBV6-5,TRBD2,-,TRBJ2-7,TGTGCCAGCAAAGGGAGCGGGGGATACTACGAGCAGTACTTC,CASKGSGGYYEQYF
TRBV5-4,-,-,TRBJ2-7,TGTGCCAGCAGCCCCCAGGGTGACGAGCAGTACTTC,CASSPQGDEQYF
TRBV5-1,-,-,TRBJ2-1,TGCGCCAGCAGCTTGGTACAGGGAGTGCATGAGCAGTTCTTC,CASSLVQGVHEQFF
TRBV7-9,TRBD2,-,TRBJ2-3,TGTGCCAGCAGCCGGAATCTAGCGGGAGATACGCAGTATTTT,CASSRNLAGDTQYF
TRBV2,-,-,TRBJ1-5,TGTGCCAGCAGTGAAAGCGGACAGAGCAATCAGCCCCAGCATTTT,CASSESGQSNQPQHF
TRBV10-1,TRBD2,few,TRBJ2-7,TGCGCCAGCAGTGCGGGTCGGGGAGGGTACGAGCAGTACTTC,CASSAGRGGYEQYF
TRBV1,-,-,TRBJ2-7,TGCACCAAGGCGGGGGAGTCCTACGAGCAGTACTTC,CTKAGESYEQYF
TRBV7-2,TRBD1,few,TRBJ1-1,TGTGCCAGCAGCGGGACAGGTATGAACACTGAAGCTTTCTTT,CASSGTGMNTEAFF
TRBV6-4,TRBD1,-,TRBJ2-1,TGTGCCAGCAGTGAGGGGGACAGTGGCAATGAGCAGTTCTTC,CASSEGDSGNEQFF
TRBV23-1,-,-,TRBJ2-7,TGCGCCAGCAGTCTTGCCGGAAACAGCAGTGGCTACGAGCAGTACTTC,CASSLAGNSSGYEQYF
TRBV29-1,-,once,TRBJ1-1,TGCAGCGTTGATTCGAAGACAGCCTTTAACACTGAAGCTTTCTTT,CSVDSKTAFNTEAFF
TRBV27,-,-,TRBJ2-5,TGTGCCAGCAGTTCCCCACCAGGTACCCAGTACTTC,CASSSPPGTQYF
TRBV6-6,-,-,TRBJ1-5,TGTGCCAGCATACTGGGAGCTAGCAATCAGCCCCAGCATTTT,CASILGASNQPQHF
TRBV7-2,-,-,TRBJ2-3,TGTGCCAGCAGCTTAGTAAGAGGAGGGGGCAGGGATACGCAGTATTTT,CASSLVRGGGRDTQYF
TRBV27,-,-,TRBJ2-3,TGTGCCAGCAGAGGAGCAGCCACAGGAAACACGCAGTATTTT,CASRGAATGNTQYF
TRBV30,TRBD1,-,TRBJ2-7,TGTGCCTGGAGTGAGGCAGGGGGCCGATCCTACGAGCAGTACTTC,CAWSEAGGRSYEQYF
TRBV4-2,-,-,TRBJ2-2,TGTGCCAGCAGCCAACCCGGGACAATTGGCGGGGAGCTGTTTTTT,CASSQPGTIGGELFF
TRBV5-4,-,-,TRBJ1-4,TGTGCCAGCTCCCGGGAAAATGAAAAACTGTTTTTT,CASSRENEKLFF
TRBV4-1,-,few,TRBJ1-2,TGCGCCAGCAGCCAAGACCCCGGGACGAGGGGGGGCTACACCTTC,CASSQDPGTRGGYTF
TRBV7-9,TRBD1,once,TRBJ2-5,TGTGCCAGCAGCGACAGGGCGGGAGAGACCCAGTACTTC,CASSDRAGETQYF
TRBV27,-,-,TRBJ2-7,TGTGCCAGCAGTTTAGGGGGCTTTTCCTACGAGCAGTACTTC,CASSLGGFSYEQYF
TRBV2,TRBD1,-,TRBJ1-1,TGTGCCAGCAGTGGACAGGGAAGCCTGAACACTGAAGCTTTCTTT,CASSGQGSLNTEAFF
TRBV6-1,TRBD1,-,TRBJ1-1,TGTGCCGGAAGACAGGGGGCAAACACTGAAGCTTTCTTT,CAGRQGANTEAFF
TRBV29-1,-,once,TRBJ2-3,TGCACCAGTACCCAGGGGGGCGGCGCAGATACGCAGTATTTT,CTSTQGGGADTQYF
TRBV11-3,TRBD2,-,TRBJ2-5,TGTGCCAGCAGCTTTGGACTAGCGGGGGAGGATGAGACCCAGTACTTC,CASSFGLAGEDETQYF
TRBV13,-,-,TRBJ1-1,TGTGCCAGCAGCTTGACTTACACTGAAGCTTTCTTT,CASSLTYTEAFF
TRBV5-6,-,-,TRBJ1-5,TGTGCCAGCAGCTTTGGGGCAGGGAAGGGCAATCAGCCCCAGCATTTT,CASSFGAGKGNQPQHF
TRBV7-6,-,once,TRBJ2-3,TGTGCCAGCAGCCCGAGAACCGATACGCAGTATTTT,CASSPRTDTQYF
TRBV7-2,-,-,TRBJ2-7,TGTGCCAGCAGCTTAGGACACACCTACGAGCAGTACTTC,CASSLGHTYEQYF
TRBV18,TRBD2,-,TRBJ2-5,TGTGCCAGCTCACCTGGGACTAGCGGGGCCCCGAAGGGAGAGACCCAGTACTTC,CASSPGTSGAPKGETQYF
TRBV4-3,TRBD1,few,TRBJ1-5,TGCGCCAGCAGCTGGACAGGGGATAGCAATCAGCCCCAGCATTTT,CASSWTGDSNQPQHF
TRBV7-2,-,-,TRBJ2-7,TGTGCCAGCAGCTCGGGTATTCCCTACGAGCAGTACTTC,CASSSGIPYEQYF
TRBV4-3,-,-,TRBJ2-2,TGCGCCAGCAGCCAACTGACTAGTTCTAAGGCCGGGGAGCTGTTTTTT,CASSQLTSSKAGELFF
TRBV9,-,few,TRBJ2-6,TGTGCCAGCAGCGCCGAAGGGGCCGGTGGGGCCAACGTCCTGACTTTC,CASSAEGAGGANVLTF
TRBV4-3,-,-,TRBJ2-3,TGCGCCAGCAGCCACGGGGGGCCGGGAGATACGCAGTATTTT,CASSHGGPGDTQYF
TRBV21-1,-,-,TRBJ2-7,TGTGCCAGCAGCAAAGGCTCGGGCGAGCAGTACTTC,CASSKGSGEQYF
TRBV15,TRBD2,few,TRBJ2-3,TGTGCCACCAGCAGAGATCGTCCGAGGGGGCTCCTAGCGGGGGGTACAGATACGCAGTATTTT,CATSRDRPRGLLAGGTDTQYF
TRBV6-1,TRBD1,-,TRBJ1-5,TGTGCCACCGATCCGAGACAGGGACTTCAGCCCCAGCATTTT,CATDPRQGLQPQHF
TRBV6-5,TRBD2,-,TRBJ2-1,TGTGCCAGCAGTTACTGGACTAGTCCAAACTACAATGAGCAGTTCTTC,CASSYWTSPNYNEQFF
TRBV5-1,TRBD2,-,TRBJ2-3,TGCGCCAGCAGCTTGCGGGCTAGCGGGGGTACAGATACGCAGTATTTT,CASSLRASGGTDTQYF
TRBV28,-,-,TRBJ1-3,TGTGCCAGCAGTGGACACTCTGGAAACACCATATATTTT,CASSGHSGNTIYF
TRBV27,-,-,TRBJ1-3,TGTGCCAGCAGTTTGCGGGGGCGGGGAAACACCATATATTTT,CASSLRGRGNTIYF
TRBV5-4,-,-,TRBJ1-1,TGTGCCAGCAGCTTCCCTGGGGCCCCTGAAGCTTTCTTT,CASSFPGAPEAFF
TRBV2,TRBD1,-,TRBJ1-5,TGTGCCAGCAGTGAAACCCCGGGACAGGGAGTGAGGGGCAATCAGCCCCAGCATTTT,CASSETPGQGVRGNQPQHF
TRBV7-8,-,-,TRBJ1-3,TGTGCCAGCAGCGTACAGGGATTCTCTGGAAACACCATATATTTT,CASSVQGFSGNTIYF
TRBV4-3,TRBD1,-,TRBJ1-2,TGCGCCAGCAGCCAAGATGGGACAGGGGATGGCTACACCTTC,CASSQDGTGDGYTF
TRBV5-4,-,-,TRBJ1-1,TGTGCCAGCAGCTCCCCCGGGGGAACTGAAGCTTTCTTT,CASSSPGGTEAFF